Included here is one TCR beta chain sequence, with context. Its antigen is not known. The data are from a study of cytomegalovirus exposure and HLA in healthy donors. Per germline, CDR1 LNHDA and CDR2 SQIVND (reference sequence). The germline V and J ends were trimmed by 10 bases and 5 bases, with 17 bases remaining between them. The CDR3 totals 13 residues. It was with 60 Vbeta and 13 Jbeta primers that the PCR ran. Some clones are missing from TCRdb's copy, which holds only in-frame ones; the method was immunoSEQ multiplex PCR. In the table there are 160,000 or so clones, around 80% of which are singletons. Study-wide results and limits: Serostatus for CMV was the only available immune exposure information. It was about 150 TCR beta chains that were listed as cytomegalovirus-associated. Most likely, a cluster of highly shared sequence variants arose as a sequencing artifact. A later analysis showed HLA-associated TCR beta chains outstripping equally common others in clonal expansion.

The source of this sequence is a woman aged 25-40 years in good health and CMV-seropositive. V and J are TRBV19 and TRBJ1-1, with D uncertain. Specimen: PBMCs. CDR3 nucleotide sequence: TGTGCCATCCCCCGGGAGATAGGGACTGAAGCTTTCTTT. Translation: CAIPREIGTEAFF.